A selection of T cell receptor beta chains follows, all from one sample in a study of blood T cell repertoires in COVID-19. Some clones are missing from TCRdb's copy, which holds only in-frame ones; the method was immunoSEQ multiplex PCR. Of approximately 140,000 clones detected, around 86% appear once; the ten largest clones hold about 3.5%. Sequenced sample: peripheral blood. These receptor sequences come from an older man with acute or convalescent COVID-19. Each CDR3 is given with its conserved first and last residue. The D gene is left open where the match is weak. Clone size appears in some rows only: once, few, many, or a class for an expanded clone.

cdr3_aa: CASSLPGTSGSTQYF
cdr3_nt: TGTGCCAGCAGCCTACCCGGGACTAGCGGGAGCACCCAGTACTTC
cdr3_length: 15
v_call: TRBV3-1/TRBV3-2
clone_size: -
j_call: TRBJ2-5
d_call: TRBD2

cdr3_aa: CASSSFASGGSYNEQFF
cdr3_nt: TGTGCCAGCAGTTCCTTTGCTAGCGGGGGTTCCTACAATGAGCAGTTCTTC
cdr3_length: 17
v_call: TRBV6-2/TRBV6-3
clone_size: -
j_call: TRBJ2-1
d_call: TRBD2

cdr3_aa: CASNPPQRRNEQFF
cdr3_nt: TGTGCCAGCAACCCCCCGCAGAGGAGGAATGAGCAGTTCTTC
cdr3_length: 14
v_call: TRBV6-5
clone_size: -
j_call: TRBJ2-1
d_call: -

cdr3_aa: CASRGGQGPPDEQYF
cdr3_nt: TGTGCCAGTAGGGGGGGACAGGGTCCCCCCGACGAGCAGTACTTC
cdr3_length: 15
v_call: TRBV19
clone_size: -
j_call: TRBJ2-7
d_call: TRBD1

cdr3_aa: CASSLIGGMNTEAFF
cdr3_nt: TGCGCCAGCAGCTTGATTGGGGGGATGAACACTGAAGCTTTCTTT
cdr3_length: 15
v_call: TRBV5-1
clone_size: -
j_call: TRBJ1-1
d_call: -

cdr3_aa: CASSRGLTNYEQYF
cdr3_nt: TGTGCCAGCAGCCGGGGACTTACCAACTACGAGCAGTACTTC
cdr3_length: 14
v_call: TRBV7-2
clone_size: -
j_call: TRBJ2-7
d_call: -

cdr3_aa: CASRRSGTDTQYF
cdr3_nt: TGTGCCAGCAGAAGGTCGGGTACAGATACGCAGTATTTT
cdr3_length: 13
v_call: TRBV5-6
clone_size: once
j_call: TRBJ2-3
d_call: -

cdr3_aa: CASSPGGDFRSTF
cdr3_nt: TGTGCCAGCTCTCCTGGAGGGGACTTCAGAAGCACCTTC
cdr3_length: 13
v_call: TRBV18
clone_size: few
j_call: TRBJ1-2
d_call: -

cdr3_aa: CSVDRDRARGGYTF
cdr3_nt: TGCAGCGTTGATAGAGACAGGGCGCGCGGGGGCTACACCTTC
cdr3_length: 14
v_call: TRBV29-1
clone_size: -
j_call: TRBJ1-2
d_call: TRBD1

cdr3_aa: CASSLVRTGMAFF
cdr3_nt: TGTGCCAGCAGCTTGGTCCGGACAGGGATGGCTTTCTTT
cdr3_length: 13
v_call: TRBV5-8
clone_size: -
j_call: TRBJ1-1
d_call: TRBD1

cdr3_aa: CASSPGLAGVETQYF
cdr3_nt: TGCGCCAGCAGCCCCGGACTAGCGGGAGTGGAGACCCAGTACTTC
cdr3_length: 15
v_call: TRBV5-1
clone_size: -
j_call: TRBJ2-5
d_call: TRBD2

cdr3_aa: CASRSGQGAVSEQYF
cdr3_nt: TGTGCCAGCAGATCGGGACAGGGGGCGGTCTCCGAGCAGTACTTC
cdr3_length: 15
v_call: TRBV27
clone_size: -
j_call: TRBJ2-7
d_call: TRBD1

cdr3_aa: CAWGGRAGGANVLTF
cdr3_nt: TGTGCCTGGGGAGGGAGGGCCGGTGGGGCCAACGTCCTGACTTTC
cdr3_length: 15
v_call: TRBV30
clone_size: -
j_call: TRBJ2-6
d_call: TRBD2

cdr3_aa: CASSMGTGTGAATNEKLFF
cdr3_nt: TGTGCCAGTAGTATGGGGACCGGGACAGGAGCCGCAACTAATGAAAAACTGTTTTTT
cdr3_length: 19
v_call: TRBV19
clone_size: few
j_call: TRBJ1-4
d_call: TRBD1

cdr3_aa: CASSESLLAGTDTQYF
cdr3_nt: TGTGCCAGCAGTGAAAGTTTGCTAGCGGGAACAGATACGCAGTATTTT
cdr3_length: 16
v_call: TRBV6-1
clone_size: -
j_call: TRBJ2-3
d_call: TRBD2

cdr3_aa: CASSRTGYEQYF
cdr3_nt: TGTGCCAGCTCACGGACAGGCTACGAGCAGTACTTC
cdr3_length: 12
v_call: TRBV18
clone_size: few
j_call: TRBJ2-7
d_call: TRBD1

cdr3_aa: CAPQGRTLFYEQYF
cdr3_nt: TGTGCCCCACAGGGGCGAACACTTTTCTACGAGCAGTACTTC
cdr3_length: 14
v_call: TRBV6-5
clone_size: -
j_call: TRBJ2-7
d_call: TRBD1

cdr3_aa: CASVRSGGNYGYTF
cdr3_nt: TGTGCCTCAGTTAGGTCTGGGGGCAACTATGGCTACACCTTC
cdr3_length: 14
v_call: TRBV6-5
clone_size: -
j_call: TRBJ1-2
d_call: -

cdr3_aa: CASSQVVGGRLFF
cdr3_nt: TGTGCCAGCAGCCAGGTCGTCGGCGGAAGGCTGTTCTTC
cdr3_length: 13
v_call: TRBV14
clone_size: -
j_call: TRBJ2-1
d_call: -

cdr3_aa: CAWNPQGWGISYEQYF
cdr3_nt: TGTGCCTGGAATCCCCAGGGGTGGGGGATCTCCTACGAGCAGTACTTC
cdr3_length: 16
v_call: TRBV30
clone_size: -
j_call: TRBJ2-7
d_call: -

cdr3_aa: CASSSSVGGQFF
cdr3_nt: TGTGCCAGCAGCTCGTCCGTGGGGGGGCAGTTCTTC
cdr3_length: 12
v_call: TRBV7-2
clone_size: -
j_call: TRBJ2-1
d_call: -

cdr3_aa: CASSYDQGFVEQFF
cdr3_nt: TGTGCCAGCAGTTACGATCAGGGTTTCGTTGAGCAGTTCTTC
cdr3_length: 14
v_call: TRBV6-2/TRBV6-3
clone_size: few
j_call: TRBJ2-1
d_call: -

cdr3_aa: CASSPQGRETQYF
cdr3_nt: TGTGCCAGCAGCCCACAGGGGAGGGAGACCCAGTACTTC
cdr3_length: 13
v_call: TRBV7-9
clone_size: -
j_call: TRBJ2-5
d_call: -

cdr3_aa: CASSQDSGGREQFF
cdr3_nt: TGTGCCAGCAGCCAAGATTCGGGAGGGAGGGAGCAGTTCTTC
cdr3_length: 14
v_call: TRBV3-1/TRBV3-2
clone_size: few
j_call: TRBJ2-1
d_call: TRBD2

cdr3_aa: CASSSGTLNTGELFF
cdr3_nt: TGTGCCAGCAGCTCCGGGACTTTGAACACCGGGGAGCTGTTTTTT
cdr3_length: 15
v_call: TRBV28
clone_size: -
j_call: TRBJ2-2
d_call: -

cdr3_aa: CASSYQGDEQYF
cdr3_nt: TGTGCCAGCAGTTATCAGGGGGATGAGCAGTACTTC
cdr3_length: 12
v_call: TRBV7-8
clone_size: few
j_call: TRBJ2-7
d_call: TRBD1

cdr3_aa: CASSGMTDTEAFF
cdr3_nt: TGTGCCAGCTCGGGCATGACGGACACTGAAGCTTTCTTT
cdr3_length: 13
v_call: TRBV18
clone_size: -
j_call: TRBJ1-1
d_call: -

cdr3_aa: CASSPGGQGTETQYF
cdr3_nt: TGTGCCAGCAGCCCCGGTGGACAGGGAACAGAGACCCAGTACTTC
cdr3_length: 15
v_call: TRBV3-1/TRBV3-2
clone_size: once
j_call: TRBJ2-5
d_call: TRBD1

cdr3_aa: CASSLLGEVEAFF
cdr3_nt: TGTGCCAGCAGCTTACTGGGAGAGGTTGAAGCTTTCTTT
cdr3_length: 13
v_call: TRBV7-2
clone_size: -
j_call: TRBJ1-1
d_call: -

cdr3_aa: CSVEDRDRGTDELFF
cdr3_nt: TGCAGCGTTGAAGACCGGGACAGGGGCACGGATGAACTGTTTTTT
cdr3_length: 15
v_call: TRBV29-1
clone_size: -
j_call: TRBJ1-4
d_call: TRBD1

cdr3_aa: CASTRGDQNTGELFF
cdr3_nt: TGTGCCAGCACCAGGGGGGACCAAAACACCGGGGAGCTGTTTTTT
cdr3_length: 15
v_call: TRBV7-9
clone_size: few
j_call: TRBJ2-2
d_call: -